A selection of T cell receptor beta chains follows, all from one sample in a study of vaccination and CD4 T cells after COVID-19. These receptors have no known antigen. TCRdb reprocessed the PCR reads with MiXCR, giving one entry per CDR3 protein. The sample includes approximately 17,000 distinct CDR3 sequences, about 60% of them seen just once. Source material: CD4+ T cells from blood, cultured in vitro. The receptors originated from a human donor who had recovered from COVID-19. Both conserved end residues are part of each CDR3. Each record gives: J gene, D gene, CDR3 length, clone size, V gene, CDR3 DNA, CDR3 protein. The D gene is left open where the match is weak. Only part of the rows carry a size: once, few, many, or a class if the clone is expanded.

J gene: TRBJ1-1; D gene: TRBD1; CDR3 length: 13; clone size: NA; V gene: TRBV7-6; CDR3 DNA: TGTGCCAGCAGCTTTACAGGGGGGAGTGAAGCTTTCTTT; CDR3 protein: CASSFTGGSEAFF
J gene: TRBJ2-3; D gene: TRBD2; CDR3 length: 17; clone size: NA; V gene: TRBV20-1; CDR3 DNA: TGCAGTGCCCGAACCCACGGGACTAGCGGGCCCACAGATACGCAGTATTTT; CDR3 protein: CSARTHGTSGPTDTQYF
J gene: TRBJ1-1; D gene: NA; CDR3 length: 15; clone size: NA; V gene: TRBV15; CDR3 DNA: TGTGCCACCAGCAGAGCTACAGGGAGGGTCACTGAAGCTTTCTTT; CDR3 protein: CATSRATGRVTEAFF
J gene: TRBJ2-3; D gene: NA; CDR3 length: 15; clone size: few; V gene: TRBV24-1; CDR3 DNA: TGTGCCACCAGTGACCGACTAACGAGCACAGATACGCAGTATTTT; CDR3 protein: CATSDRLTSTDTQYF
J gene: TRBJ2-7; D gene: NA; CDR3 length: 13; clone size: few; V gene: TRBV11-1; CDR3 DNA: TGTGCCAGCAGGGATCCGGGACTGCTACAGCAGTACTTC; CDR3 protein: CASRDPGLLQQYF
J gene: TRBJ1-5; D gene: NA; CDR3 length: 13; clone size: few; V gene: TRBV20-1; CDR3 DNA: TGCAGTGCTAGAGACGGATTCAATCAGCCCCAGCATTTT; CDR3 protein: CSARDGFNQPQHF
J gene: TRBJ2-5; D gene: TRBD2; CDR3 length: 15; clone size: NA; V gene: TRBV25-1; CDR3 DNA: TGTGCCAGCAGCCCCCCGGGGGGGGTGCAAGAGACCCAGTACTTC; CDR3 protein: CASSPPGGVQETQYF
J gene: TRBJ2-2; D gene: NA; CDR3 length: 15; clone size: NA; V gene: TRBV6-1; CDR3 DNA: TGTGCCAGCAGATCGGACACAGGGAGTACCGGGGAGCTGTTTTTT; CDR3 protein: CASRSDTGSTGELFF
J gene: TRBJ1-3; D gene: NA; CDR3 length: 14; clone size: NA; V gene: TRBV19; CDR3 DNA: TGTGCCAGTAGTATATACGCCGGAGGAAACACCATATATTTT; CDR3 protein: CASSIYAGGNTIYF
J gene: TRBJ2-5; D gene: NA; CDR3 length: 11; clone size: once; V gene: TRBV24-1; CDR3 DNA: TGTGCCACCAGTGATTCCGCGTCCCAGTACTTC; CDR3 protein: CATSDSASQYF
J gene: TRBJ1-2; D gene: TRBD1; CDR3 length: 15; clone size: few; V gene: TRBV11-3; CDR3 DNA: TGTGCCAGCAGCCCCCGACAGGGAACCAACTATGGCTACACCTTC; CDR3 protein: CASSPRQGTNYGYTF
J gene: TRBJ1-1; D gene: NA; CDR3 length: 13; clone size: NA; V gene: TRBV6-1; CDR3 DNA: TGTGCCAGCAGGTGGGGGCGGGATACTGAAGCTTTCTTT; CDR3 protein: CASRWGRDTEAFF
J gene: TRBJ1-2; D gene: TRBD1; CDR3 length: 22; clone size: NA; V gene: TRBV11-1; CDR3 DNA: TGTGCCGGCAGCCCGGGGGGGCGGACAGGGGATCCCCACCGGCCGACTAACTATGGCTACACCTTC; CDR3 protein: CAGSPGGRTGDPHRPTNYGYTF
J gene: TRBJ2-1; D gene: TRBD1; CDR3 length: 15; clone size: once; V gene: TRBV6-1; CDR3 DNA: TGTGCCAGCAGCCCCCCAAGGGGGCCCCTCGGCGAGCAGTTCTTC; CDR3 protein: CASSPPRGPLGEQFF
J gene: TRBJ2-3; D gene: NA; CDR3 length: 14; clone size: NA; V gene: TRBV20-1; CDR3 DNA: TGCAGTGCTACCAGACGATCTGGCACAGATACGCAGTATTTT; CDR3 protein: CSATRRSGTDTQYF
J gene: TRBJ2-7; D gene: NA; CDR3 length: 17; clone size: NA; V gene: TRBV2; CDR3 DNA: TGCGCCAGCAGCCAAGAAGCGGGCATAGGCCCACGCCGCGAGCAGTACTTC; CDR3 protein: CASSQEAGIGPRREQYF
J gene: TRBJ1-2; D gene: NA; CDR3 length: 14; clone size: NA; V gene: TRBV30; CDR3 DNA: TGTGCCTGGAGTCAACGGGCGGTGAACTATGGCTACACCTTC; CDR3 protein: CAWSQRAVNYGYTF
J gene: TRBJ2-7; D gene: NA; CDR3 length: 13; clone size: NA; V gene: TRBV30; CDR3 DNA: TGTGCCTGGAGTGTAAACCCAGCCTACGAGCAGTACTTC; CDR3 protein: CAWSVNPAYEQYF
J gene: TRBJ1-5; D gene: NA; CDR3 length: 15; clone size: few; V gene: TRBV20-1; CDR3 DNA: TGCAGTGCTAGTCAGGGTTCTGTGAGCAATCAGCCCCAGCATTTT; CDR3 protein: CSASQGSVSNQPQHF
J gene: TRBJ1-1; D gene: NA; CDR3 length: 15; clone size: NA; V gene: TRBV20-1; CDR3 DNA: TGCAGTGCTAGAGACCCAGGACCGAGGAACACTGAAGCTTTCTTT; CDR3 protein: CSARDPGPRNTEAFF
J gene: TRBJ2-5; D gene: TRBD1; CDR3 length: 16; clone size: few; V gene: TRBV4-2; CDR3 DNA: TGTGCCAGCAGCCCCGGGACAGCTGACGACGGGGAGACCCAGTACTTC; CDR3 protein: CASSPGTADDGETQYF
J gene: TRBJ1-2; D gene: NA; CDR3 length: 13; clone size: once; V gene: TRBV30; CDR3 DNA: TGTGCCTGGGAGACAGCTACTAACTATGGCTACACCTTC; CDR3 protein: CAWETATNYGYTF
J gene: TRBJ1-5; D gene: NA; CDR3 length: 17; clone size: NA; V gene: TRBV20-1; CDR3 DNA: TGCAGTGCTAGAGCCCTGTCAGGAGGGTTGCGCAATCAGCCCCAGCATTTT; CDR3 protein: CSARALSGGLRNQPQHF
J gene: TRBJ1-2; D gene: NA; CDR3 length: 14; clone size: NA; V gene: TRBV5-8; CDR3 DNA: TGTGCCAGCAGCTCTTTCTGGGGGGGGCATGGCTACACCTTC; CDR3 protein: CASSSFWGGHGYTF
J gene: TRBJ1-2; D gene: NA; CDR3 length: 15; clone size: few; V gene: TRBV11-2; CDR3 DNA: TGTGCCAGCAGCTTTACAGGGCCGATGAGATATGGCTACACCTTC; CDR3 protein: CASSFTGPMRYGYTF
J gene: TRBJ2-5; D gene: TRBD1; CDR3 length: 12; clone size: once; V gene: TRBV29-1; CDR3 DNA: TGCAGCACGGACAGGACCCAAGAGACCCAGTACTTC; CDR3 protein: CSTDRTQETQYF
J gene: TRBJ1-2; D gene: TRBD1; CDR3 length: 13; clone size: NA; V gene: TRBV5-1; CDR3 DNA: TGCGCCAGCAGTTCGACAGGGGACTATGGCTACACCTTC; CDR3 protein: CASSSTGDYGYTF
J gene: TRBJ2-3; D gene: TRBD2; CDR3 length: 16; clone size: few; V gene: TRBV11-2; CDR3 DNA: TGTGCCAGCAGCTTAGATCTAGCGGGAGGAGGCGATACGCAGTATTTT; CDR3 protein: CASSLDLAGGGDTQYF
J gene: TRBJ1-5; D gene: NA; CDR3 length: 14; clone size: NA; V gene: TRBV12-5; CDR3 DNA: TGTGCTAGTGGTTTATCCGGGGGCAATCAGCCCCAGCATTTT; CDR3 protein: CASGLSGGNQPQHF
J gene: TRBJ2-1; D gene: TRBD2; CDR3 length: 15; clone size: NA; V gene: TRBV6-5; CDR3 DNA: TGTGCCAGCAGTTCCTGGACTAGCGGCTACAATGAGCAGTTCTTC; CDR3 protein: CASSSWTSGYNEQFF
J gene: TRBJ1-1; D gene: NA; CDR3 length: 15; clone size: NA; V gene: TRBV7-2; CDR3 DNA: TGTGCCAGCAGCGGGGGGAGGGGGTCGAACACTGAAGCTTTCTTT; CDR3 protein: CASSGGRGSNTEAFF
J gene: TRBJ1-2; D gene: NA; CDR3 length: 14; clone size: NA; V gene: TRBV5-4; CDR3 DNA: TGTGCCAGCAGCTTGGAAACAGGGAACTATGGCTACACCTTC; CDR3 protein: CASSLETGNYGYTF
J gene: TRBJ2-1; D gene: NA; CDR3 length: 18; clone size: few; V gene: TRBV27; CDR3 DNA: TGTGCCAGCAGTTTTCAGGGTGCGTTGGCAGGACGCTACAATGAGCAGTTCTTC; CDR3 protein: CASSFQGALAGRYNEQFF
J gene: TRBJ2-1; D gene: TRBD2; CDR3 length: 17; clone size: NA; V gene: TRBV5-8; CDR3 DNA: TGTGCCAGCAGCTTGGGCAAACCAGCGGGAACCTACAATGAGCAGTTCTTC; CDR3 protein: CASSLGKPAGTYNEQFF
J gene: TRBJ1-5; D gene: NA; CDR3 length: 17; clone size: NA; V gene: TRBV19; CDR3 DNA: TGTGCCAGTAGTATAGATCGGCGTAGGGGGGGGGAACAGCCCCAGCATTTT; CDR3 protein: CASSIDRRRGGEQPQHF
J gene: TRBJ2-1; D gene: TRBD2; CDR3 length: 15; clone size: NA; V gene: TRBV6-5; CDR3 DNA: TGTGCCAGCAGTTCCTACGGGGGGACGGGTCCTGAGCAGTTCTTC; CDR3 protein: CASSSYGGTGPEQFF
J gene: TRBJ2-7; D gene: TRBD1; CDR3 length: 15; clone size: NA; V gene: TRBV6-1; CDR3 DNA: TGTGCCAGCATCACGGGACAGCGGAGCTCCTACGAGCAGTACTTC; CDR3 protein: CASITGQRSSYEQYF
J gene: TRBJ1-2; D gene: TRBD1; CDR3 length: 15; clone size: NA; V gene: TRBV2; CDR3 DNA: TGTGCCAGCAGTGGCGTTAGGGGGCACAACTATGGCTACACCTTC; CDR3 protein: CASSGVRGHNYGYTF
J gene: TRBJ2-2; D gene: NA; CDR3 length: 13; clone size: few; V gene: TRBV15; CDR3 DNA: TGTGCCACCAGCACCCGGAGGTGGGAGGAGCTGTTTTTT; CDR3 protein: CATSTRRWEELFF
J gene: TRBJ2-3; D gene: NA; CDR3 length: 16; clone size: few; V gene: TRBV7-3; CDR3 DNA: TGTGCCAGCAGCTTCCGGACAGGAAGCGGGGCAGATACGCAGTATTTT; CDR3 protein: CASSFRTGSGADTQYF
J gene: TRBJ2-4; D gene: TRBD1; CDR3 length: 16; clone size: NA; V gene: TRBV7-9; CDR3 DNA: TGTGCCAGCAGCCTAGGACAGGGATTAGCCAAAAACATTCAGTACTTC; CDR3 protein: CASSLGQGLAKNIQYF
J gene: TRBJ2-3; D gene: NA; CDR3 length: 14; clone size: few; V gene: TRBV6-5; CDR3 DNA: TGTGCCAGCAGTTACTCGAGACTAGCAGATACGCAGTATTTT; CDR3 protein: CASSYSRLADTQYF
J gene: TRBJ2-1; D gene: NA; CDR3 length: 13; clone size: NA; V gene: TRBV9; CDR3 DNA: TGTGCCAGCAGCGTAGCACCACTGGATGAGCAGTTCTTC; CDR3 protein: CASSVAPLDEQFF
J gene: TRBJ1-5; D gene: NA; CDR3 length: 13; clone size: NA; V gene: TRBV27; CDR3 DNA: TGTGCCAGCAGGAACAGGGCGGCTCAGCCCCAGCATTTT; CDR3 protein: CASRNRAAQPQHF
J gene: TRBJ2-3; D gene: NA; CDR3 length: 11; clone size: NA; V gene: TRBV20-1; CDR3 DNA: TGCAGTGAAAGAGTGGGGGATACGCAGTATTTT; CDR3 protein: CSERVGDTQYF
J gene: TRBJ2-1; D gene: TRBD2; CDR3 length: 14; clone size: NA; V gene: TRBV20-1; CDR3 DNA: TGCAGTGCCGTATCACTAGCGGGGGACAATGAGCAGTTCTTC; CDR3 protein: CSAVSLAGDNEQFF
J gene: TRBJ2-3; D gene: NA; CDR3 length: 12; clone size: NA; V gene: TRBV24-1; CDR3 DNA: TGTGCCGTCTCCAGTGACACAGATACGCAGTATTTT; CDR3 protein: CAVSSDTDTQYF
J gene: TRBJ2-4; D gene: NA; CDR3 length: 17; clone size: once; V gene: TRBV6-2/TRBV6-3; CDR3 DNA: TGTGCCAGCAGTGACGGCCTGGCCCTCCTAGCCAAAAACATTCAGTACTTC; CDR3 protein: CASSDGLALLAKNIQYF
J gene: TRBJ1-5; D gene: NA; CDR3 length: 17; clone size: NA; V gene: TRBV4-1; CDR3 DNA: TGCGCCAGCAGCCAAGATATAACAACGGAAATTTATCAGCCCCAGCATTTT; CDR3 protein: CASSQDITTEIYQPQHF